A single sample is the source of the 26 T cell receptor beta chains below, sequenced in a study of regulatory T cells in long-lasting Graves disease. Arm-PCR of CDR3 regions with iRepertoire HTBI primers generated TCR beta libraries. TCRdb independently ran MiXCR on the multiplex PCR reads; one entry per CDR3 protein. The sample holds roughly 610,000 distinct CDR3 sequences, around 15% seen once. Stated time point: newly diagnosed GD, antithyroid drugs for less than 3 months. Construction of the TCR library relied on RNA isolated from PBMCs. The same data also contributed to another study, on T cells in Graves' hyperthyroidism and ophthalmopathy.

The material was peripheral blood mononuclear cells (PBMCs), obtained at new diagnosis, from a patient treated with antithyroid drugs. Receptors originate from a woman in her 30s with Graves disease.

The chain employs TRBV20-1 and TRBJ2-1; 14 bases are a match to TRBD2. With V trimmed by 4 bases and J by 9 bases, 5 bases remained unmatched. CDR1 is DFQATT and CDR2 is SNEGSKA in the germline V gene (reference sequence). CDR3 size: 14 residues. CDR3 coding DNA: TGCAGTGCTACGGGACTAGCGGGAGTTGGTGAGCAGTTCTTC. It is translated as CSATGLAGVGEQFF.

This clonotype was observed at least ten times. This sequence joins TRBV12-3 or TRBV12-4 and TRBJ2-1; D call uncertain. Trimming took 1 base from V and 4 from J, leaving 11 bases between them. The CDR3 contains 15 residues. CDR3 sequence reads: CASSLVKADYNEQFF. The CDR3 nucleotides read TGTGCCAGCAGTTTAGTAAAGGCCGATTACAATGAGCAGTTCTTC.

The chain links TRBV5-1 to TRBJ2-1; D call uncertain. Germline V gives CDR1 SGHRS, CDR2 YFSETQ. V dropped 0 bases and J dropped 4 bases, with 8 bases sitting between them. This CDR3 region has 14 residues. Here the CDR3 DNA reads TGCGCCAGCAGCTTGGAGGTACAGTACAATGAGCAGTTCTTC. It is translated as CASSLEVQYNEQFF.

This chain links TRBV11-3 with TRBJ2-2; D is unresolved. Germline V gene data show CDR1 as SGHNT and CDR2 as YENEEA. The V end lost 0 bases, the J end lost 4 bases, and 9 bases lay between the germline ends. The CDR3 contains 15 residues. The CDR3 reads CASSLDGYSTGELFF. The DNA of the CDR3 is TGTGCCAGCAGCTTAGACGGGTACAGCACCGGGGAGCTGTTTTTT.

The chain combines TRBV30 with TRBJ2-7, with TRBD2 matching 10 bases. This CDR3 contains 13 residues. Per germline, CDR1 GTSNPN and CDR2 SVGIG (reference sequence). V was pared by 5 bases and J by 4 bases, with 5 bases of the junction left unmatched. In DNA form, the CDR3 reads TGTGCCTGGGGAGCGGGAGGGCCGTACGAGCAGTACTTC. This translates into CAWGAGGPYEQYF.

The CDR3 coding sequence is TGTGCCAGCAGCTCTGGGATTTCGACGCCTGGGGCCAACGTCCTGACTTTC. Its protein product is CASSSGISTPGANVLTF. The V and J genes are TRBV5-5 and TRBJ2-6, with D uncertain. The germline V gene encodes CDR1 SGHKS and CDR2 YYEKEE (reference sequence). This CDR3 is built from 17 residues. Trimming pared 3 bases from V and 2 bases from J, leaving 15 bases between.

This clonotype was detected ten times or more. The rearrangement uses TRBV6-4 and TRBJ1-5; 9 bases are shared with TRBD1. V lost 9 bases and J lost 3; bases outside the gene matches: 9. Looked up from germline, CDR1 is MRHNA and CDR2 is SNTAGT. The CDR3 spans 15 residues. This chain's CDR3 is CARQTGGGINQPQHF. The CDR3 nucleotides read TGTGCCAGACAGACAGGGGGAGGAATCAATCAGCCCCAGCATTTT.

The table lists this clonotype with a few counts. V is TRBV5-6 and J is TRBJ2-5; no definite D call. Germline-derived CDR1 and CDR2 are SGHDT and YYEEEE. This CDR3 is 14 amino acids long. Trimming cost V 0 bases and J 5 bases, with 11 bases left between them. The CDR3 reads CASSLELPGETQYF. The CDR3 region has the DNA TGTGCCAGCAGCTTGGAACTTCCTGGGGAGACCCAGTACTTC.

This clonotype was counted between two and nine times. CDR3 DNA sequence: TGTGCCAGCAGTTTAGGCGAGGACGTAACCTACGAGCAGTACTTC. Translated, it gives CASSLGEDVTYEQYF. The chain couples TRBV12-3 or TRBV12-4 to TRBJ2-7; no definite D call. The CDR3 totals 15 residues. V lost 1 base to trimming and J lost 2 bases, with 12 bases between them.

This clonotype was recorded at least ten times. The rearrangement joins TRBV28 to TRBJ2-7; TRBD1 or TRBD2 may be the D gene (5 bases each). The V end lost 6 bases, the J end lost 9 bases, and 15 bases lay between the germline ends. Germline CDR1 and CDR2: MDHEN and SYDVKM. This CDR3 has 12 amino acids. CDR3 coding DNA: TGTGCCAGCAGACCACCTGGGGGTGGGCAGTACTTC. Its translation: CASRPPGGGQYF. The entire variable domain, with the rest obtained from reference TRBV28 and TRBJ2-7, is as follows: DVKVTQSSRYLVKRTGEKVFLECVQDMDHENMFWYRQDPGLGLRLIYFSYDVKMKEKGDIPEGYSVSREKKERFSLILESASTNQTSMYLCASRPPGGGQYFGPGTRLTVT.

This clonotype was observed many times. The CDR3 DNA is TGCAGTGCTAGCCCGACAGGGATCGGGGCTTTCTTT. Translating gives CSASPTGIGAFF. This chain connects TRBV20-1 to TRBJ1-1, with 7 positions matching TRBD1. CDR3 length: 12 amino acids. CDR1 and CDR2 from the germline V gene are DFQATT and SNEGSKA (reference sequence). J lost 11 bases, V lost 3 bases, and 9 bases had no gene match.

V and J are TRBV27 and TRBJ2-7, with D uncertain. Trimming cost V 6 bases and J 4 bases, with 25 bases left between them. The germline V gene encodes CDR1 MNHEY and CDR2 SMNVEV (reference sequence). CDR3 size: 17 residues. The CDR3 bases are TGTGCCAGCAGAGCAGCCCCGGCCAATCGAGATAGGTACGAGCAGTACTTC. This translates into CASRAAPANRDRYEQYF.

There are a few counts of this clonotype. The rearrangement uses TRBV7-9 and TRBJ2-5, with TRBD2 identical over 10 bases. CDR1 is SEHNR, CDR2 FQNEAQ, per germline (reference sequence). V lost 1 base, J lost 8 bases, and 10 bases stayed unmatched. The CDR3 loop spans 16 amino acids. The DNA for the CDR3 is TGTGCCAGCAGCTTAGAAGGGTCGGCTAGCGGGAGAACCCAGTACTTC. It specifies CASSLEGSASGRTQYF.

This clonotype was observed at least ten times. The chain couples TRBV2 to TRBJ2-3, with 7 bases lining up with TRBD1. The V gene's germline CDR1 is SNHLY and CDR2 FYNNEI. CDR3 length equals 14 residues. Unmatched junction bases numbered 7, after V lost 6 bases and J lost 4 bases. The CDR3: CASRGDREADTQYF. CDR3 bases: TGTGCCAGCAGGGGGGACAGAGAGGCAGATACGCAGTATTTT.

The V call is TRBV11-2, the J call TRBJ1-1; no clear D. The germline CDR1 and CDR2 sequences are SGHAT and FQNNGV. The length of the CDR3 is 14 residues. The ends were cut back, 4 bases at V and 1 base at J, with 10 bases in the middle. The CDR3 DNA reads as TGTGCCAGCAGCTACCAGACCCAGAACACTGAAGCTTTCTTT. Translating gives CASSYQTQNTEAFF. The variable domain in full, with the rest retrieved from reference TRBV11-2 and TRBJ1-1, is EAGVAQSPRYKIIEKRQSVAFWCNPISGHATLYWYQQILGQGPKLLIQFQNNGVVDDSQLPKDRFSAERLKGVDSTLKIQPAKLEDSAVYLCASSYQTQNTEAFFGQGTRLTVV.

This clonotype was recorded many times. The chain combines TRBV6-1 with TRBJ1-1; D gene unclear. The V end lost 1 base, the J end lost 5 bases, and 8 bases lay between the germline ends. The V gene's germline CDR1 is MNHNS and CDR2 SASEGT. The CDR3 extends over 13 amino acids. The CDR3 spells CASSEDFRTEAFF. CDR3 DNA: TGTGCCAGCAGTGAAGACTTTCGGACTGAAGCTTTCTTT.

The V gene is TRBV6-2 or TRBV6-3, the J gene TRBJ2-1, with 7 bases fitting TRBD1. This CDR3 is built from 18 residues. V gave up 0 bases and J gave up 9 bases; unmatched junction bases: 17. The germline V gene encodes CDR1 MNHEY and CDR2 SVGEGT. CDR3 loop: CASSYSFGRPRPGGEQFF. The CDR3 DNA is TGTGCCAGCAGTTACTCGTTTGGCAGGCCCCGACCAGGGGGTGAGCAGTTCTTC.

This clonotype was recorded a few times. This chain links TRBV28 with TRBJ2-4, with D possibly being TRBD2 (7 bases). CDR3 length: 16 residues. V gave up 1 base and J gave up 4 bases, with 14 bases separating them. CDR1 MDHEN and CDR2 SYDVKM come from the germline V gene. This chain's CDR3 is CASSLSGGAHKNIQYF. CDR3 in DNA: TGTGCCAGCAGTTTATCTGGGGGGGCCCATAAAAACATTCAGTACTTC.

The sample holds a few counts of this clonotype. V and J are TRBV11-2 and TRBJ2-5, with 9 bases fitting TRBD2. This CDR3 contains 15 residues. The J segment lost 9 bases and the V segment lost 1 base, leaving 9 bases of the junction unmatched. From germline, CDR1 is SGHAT and CDR2 FQNNGV. This CDR3 is CASSLGSSGSMAQYF. In DNA, the CDR3 is TGTGCCAGCAGCTTAGGGAGTAGCGGGAGTATGGCCCAGTACTTC.

This clonotype was seen a few times. V and J are TRBV28 and TRBJ2-3; 11 positions match TRBD2. The length of the CDR3 is 16 residues. V was pared by 4 bases and J by 4 bases, with 7 bases of the junction left unmatched. Germline CDR1 and CDR2: MDHEN and SYDVKM. In DNA, the CDR3 is TGTGCCAGCAGTTACTTGGGACTAGCGGAATCAGATACGCAGTATTTT. Protein sequence: CASSYLGLAESDTQYF.

This clonotype appeared many times. The chain carries TRBV28 and TRBJ2-1, with 15 bases aligning to TRBD2. The CDR3 consists of 17 residues. Germline CDR1 MDHEN, CDR2 SYDVKM. V shed 5 bases, J shed 8 bases, and the junction held 10 bases outside the gene matches. The CDR3 DNA reads TGTGCCAGCAGTACGGGGACTAGCGGGAGGTCCGGGTATGAGCAGTTCTTC. This codes for CASSTGTSGRSGYEQFF. The whole variable domain, filled in from reference TRBV28 and TRBJ2-1, reads DVKVTQSSRYLVKRTGEKVFLECVQDMDHENMFWYRQDPGLGLRLIYFSYDVKMKEKGDIPEGYSVSREKKERFSLILESASTNQTSMYLCASSTGTSGRSGYEQFFGPGTRLTVL.

A remark on this clonotype: Since a much larger clone is just one base distant, this may be a read error. This sequence joins TRBV2 and TRBJ2-7; the D call may be TRBD1 or TRBD2 (6 bases each). V was shortened by 3 bases and J by 6 bases, with 18 bases between the two germline ends. This CDR3 has 15 amino acids. CDR1 is SNHLY, CDR2 FYNNEI, per germline. DNA for the CDR3: TGTGCCAGCAGTGATCCAGGAGGGGGTGTAGGCGAGCAGTACTTC. It specifies CASSDPGGGVGEQYF.

This clonotype showed up many times. This sequence joins TRBV28 and TRBJ1-2, with D possibly matching TRBD1 (6 bases). V was shortened by 7 bases and J by 5 bases, with 17 bases between the two germline ends. CDR3 length: 14 amino acids. The germline CDR1 and CDR2 sequences are MDHEN and SYDVKM. CDR3 coding DNA: TGTGCCAGCACCCTGGACAGCCTAATTTATGGCTACACCTTC. Its protein is CASTLDSLIYGYTF.

This clonotype showed up just a few times. The chain joins TRBV7-9 to TRBJ2-1, with no clear D. In germline, CDR1 is SEHNR, CDR2 FQNEAQ (reference sequence). The CDR3 runs 15 residues. V was trimmed by 1 base and J by 0 bases, leaving 7 bases between them. CDR3 DNA: TGTGCCAGCAGCTTAGGGAACAGCTCCTACAATGAGCAGTTCTTC. Translation: CASSLGNSSYNEQFF.

This clonotype appeared many times. The DNA of the CDR3 is TGTGCCAGCAGCCGATACAACTCCTACGAGCAGTACTTC. Its protein product is CASSRYNSYEQYF. The chain combines TRBV7-2 with TRBJ2-7, with no clear D. The germline V gene encodes CDR1 SGHTA and CDR2 FQGNSA. This CDR3 contains 13 residues. The V end lost 5 bases, the J end lost 0 bases, and 8 bases lay between the germline ends.

This clonotype was seen many times. The V call is TRBV7-8, the J call TRBJ2-7; D is perhaps TRBD2 (5 bases). The length of the CDR3 is 16 residues. Per the germline V gene, CDR1 is SGHVS and CDR2 is FQNEAQ. The germline V and J ends were trimmed by 5 bases and 3 bases, with 20 bases remaining between them. The CDR3 DNA reads TGTGCCAGCAGCCGTAAACCGGGAACTTGGGACTACGAGCAGTACTTC. Protein product: CASSRKPGTWDYEQYF.